This T cell receptor beta chain was sequenced in a study of T cell responses to AZD1222 COVID-19 vaccine. Study-level results: Every sample of the repertoires postdated the peak T cell response. Seropositive AZD1222 recipients at baseline numbered only 5 to 7. There were mostly white British donors and more females than males, and clonal diversity was possibly underestimated.

The CDR3 runs to 14 residues. V was shortened by 2 bases and J by 3 bases, with 11 bases between the two germline ends. Per germline, CDR1 SEHNR and CDR2 FQNEAQ (reference sequence). Profiled with immunoSEQ multiplex PCR; TCRdb holds only in-frame clones, not every one. This table holds about 120,000 clones, 75% to 90% found once. About this clone: Its matching antigen is unknown.

Sequencing used peripheral blood, obtained on day 0 of AZD1222 vaccination. The rearrangement joins TRBV7-9 to TRBJ2-7, with a weak D call TRBD2 (6 bases). The clonotype originates from an adult in good health. The CDR3 region is CASSLTLGGYEQYF. CDR3 in DNA: TGTGCCAGCAGCTTAACGTTGGGGGGCTACGAGCAGTACTTC. The full variable domain, in which reference TRBV7-9 and TRBJ2-7 provide the parts outside the CDR3, is DTGVSQNPRHKITKRGQNVTFRCDPISEHNRLYWYRQTLGQGPEFLTYFQNEAQLEKSRLLSDRFSAERPKGSFSTLEIQRTEQGDSAMYLCASSLTLGGYEQYFGPGTRLTVT.